Listed below are T cell receptor beta chains from one sample, sequenced in a study of blood T cell repertoires in COVID-19. Clones were sequenced by immunoSEQ multiplex PCR, and TCRdb holds only the in-frame ones, with some missing. The sample contains about 150,000 clones, about 85% of which appear only once. The sequenced sample consisted of peripheral blood. The origin of the receptors is a woman between 65 and 79 years old with acute or convalescent COVID-19. Both conserved end residues are part of each CDR3. Fields, in order: J gene, V gene, clone size, D gene, CDR3 DNA, CDR3 protein. D genes are given only for firm matches. The listing skips clone size in some rows; elsewhere it reads once, few, many or a size class.

J: TRBJ1-1; V: TRBV2; size: once; D: -; DNA: TGTGCCAGCAGCATTACAGGACCAACTGAAGCTTTCTTT; CDR3: CASSITGPTEAFF
J: TRBJ1-1; V: TRBV24-1; size: few; D: -; DNA: TGTGCCACCAGTGATTCGGTTCAGGGCACTGAAGCTTTCTTT; CDR3: CATSDSVQGTEAFF
J: TRBJ1-4; V: TRBV18; size: -; D: -; DNA: TGTGCCAGCTCAACAGGGACCCCCTCTTCAGGTGAAAAACTGTTTTTT; CDR3: CASSTGTPSSGEKLFF
J: TRBJ1-1; V: TRBV2; size: -; D: TRBD1; DNA: TGTGCCAGCAGTGAAGAGGGACAGGGGTGGGAAGCTTTCTTT; CDR3: CASSEEGQGWEAFF
J: TRBJ1-6; V: TRBV28; size: -; D: -; DNA: TGTGCCAGCATCCCCAGTGTGAATTCACCCCTCCACTTT; CDR3: CASIPSVNSPLHF
J: TRBJ2-1; V: TRBV27; size: -; D: -; DNA: TGTGCCAGCACCCCCTACCCTCTAGGGGGCAATGAGCAGTTCTTC; CDR3: CASTPYPLGGNEQFF
J: TRBJ2-4; V: TRBV19; size: -; D: TRBD1; DNA: TGTGCCAGTAGTATAGTCCACCCGGGACAGACGGCCAAAAACATTCAGTACTTC; CDR3: CASSIVHPGQTAKNIQYF
J: TRBJ2-1; V: TRBV5-1; size: once; D: -; DNA: TGCGCCAGCAGTGCAGATGACAGGTCTGGGCAGTTCTTC; CDR3: CASSADDRSGQFF
J: TRBJ2-2; V: TRBV9; size: few; D: -; DNA: TGTGCCAGCAGCGTAGTAAAGACACACACCGGGGAGCTGTTTTTT; CDR3: CASSVVKTHTGELFF
J: TRBJ1-4; V: TRBV29-1; size: -; D: -; DNA: TGCAGCGTTGAATTGCAGGGTCCTAATGAAAAACTGTTTTTT; CDR3: CSVELQGPNEKLFF
J: TRBJ1-1; V: TRBV24-1; size: -; D: TRBD1; DNA: TGTGCCACCAAGGGACAGGGGGACACTGAAGCTTTCTTT; CDR3: CATKGQGDTEAFF
J: TRBJ1-1; V: TRBV18; size: -; D: -; DNA: TGTGCCAGCTCACACGCGGGGATAGGTGAAGCTTTCTTT; CDR3: CASSHAGIGEAFF
J: TRBJ1-3; V: TRBV21-1; size: -; D: -; DNA: TGTGCCAGCATCCCCCCCGGAGGACGGGGAAACTCTGGAAACACCATATATTTT; CDR3: CASIPPGGRGNSGNTIYF
J: TRBJ1-1; V: TRBV28; size: -; D: TRBD1; DNA: TGTGCCAGCAGTTTAGGCAGGGGGCGGGGGAAAGCTTTCTTT; CDR3: CASSLGRGRGKAFF
J: TRBJ2-3; V: TRBV7-9; size: -; D: TRBD2; DNA: TGTGCCAGCAGCTTAGATTCGGGACTAACTAGCACAGATACGCAGTATTTT; CDR3: CASSLDSGLTSTDTQYF
J: TRBJ1-5; V: TRBV6-4; size: -; D: -; DNA: TGTGCCAGCAGTGCGTTTACGGGGATCGGACAGCCCCAGCATTTT; CDR3: CASSAFTGIGQPQHF
J: TRBJ2-1; V: TRBV6-6; size: -; D: -; DNA: TGTGCCAGCAGTTACTCGATAGCGAGGTCGGGCAATGAGCAGTTCTTC; CDR3: CASSYSIARSGNEQFF
J: TRBJ2-3; V: TRBV28; size: -; D: TRBD1; DNA: TGTGCCAGCAGTCCACAGGGGGCAAGCACAGATACGCAGTATTTT; CDR3: CASSPQGASTDTQYF
J: TRBJ1-2; V: TRBV6-5; size: few; D: TRBD1; DNA: TGTGCCAGCAGTTACTCGAGGACAGGGGGCGCCGATGGCTACACCTTC; CDR3: CASSYSRTGGADGYTF
J: TRBJ1-5; V: TRBV11-2; size: -; D: TRBD1; DNA: TGTGCCAGCAGCTTGACAGGGGGGGACAATCAGCCCCAGCATTTT; CDR3: CASSLTGGDNQPQHF
J: TRBJ2-3; V: TRBV18; size: -; D: TRBD2; DNA: TGTGCCAGCTCAGCGCGGCGCTTGCTAGCGGGGGAAAGCACAGATACGCAGTATTTT; CDR3: CASSARRLLAGESTDTQYF
J: TRBJ1-6; V: TRBV6-2/TRBV6-3; size: -; D: TRBD1; DNA: TGTGCCAGCAGCCCCCAGCCCGGGACAGGGGGCTCGGATGATAATTCACCCCTCCACTTT; CDR3: CASSPQPGTGGSDDNSPLHF
J: TRBJ1-1; V: TRBV4-1; size: -; D: -; DNA: TGCGCCAGCAGCCAAGATCTCGGGACACTGAACACTGAAGCTTTCTTT; CDR3: CASSQDLGTLNTEAFF
J: TRBJ1-1; V: TRBV10-3; size: -; D: -; DNA: TGTGCCATCAGTCCAACAGGCCTGGGCACTGAAGCTTTCTTT; CDR3: CAISPTGLGTEAFF
J: TRBJ2-1; V: TRBV9; size: -; D: TRBD2; DNA: TGTGCCAGCAGCCCCAGTTTAGCGGGGGCTGGAAACAATGAGCAGTTCTTC; CDR3: CASSPSLAGAGNNEQFF
J: TRBJ2-3; V: TRBV28; size: few; D: TRBD2; DNA: TGTGCCAGCCGATATAGCGGGCTGCCACCAGATACGCAGTATTTT; CDR3: CASRYSGLPPDTQYF
J: TRBJ1-1; V: TRBV7-2; size: few; D: -; DNA: TGTGCCAGCAGCTTCCCTCCAACTATGAACACTGAAGCTTTCTTT; CDR3: CASSFPPTMNTEAFF
J: TRBJ1-3; V: TRBV10-3; size: few; D: -; DNA: TGTGCCATCGGGGGCGCCGGTGGAAACACCATATATTTT; CDR3: CAIGGAGGNTIYF
J: TRBJ1-2; V: TRBV19; size: -; D: TRBD1; DNA: TGTGCCAGTAGTAATCCGGACAGGAGGTTGGAGGGCTACACCTTC; CDR3: CASSNPDRRLEGYTF